This section outlines one T cell receptor beta chain sequence together with its context. From germline, CDR1 is MNHEY and CDR2 SVGAGI. Trimming pared 6 bases from V and 4 bases from J, leaving 13 bases between. The CDR3 has 14 amino acids. These data originate in a study of blood T cell repertoires in COVID-19. Study-level background: Donors in the United States, Italy and Spain gave samples during acute or convalescent COVID-19. PBMCs, B-cell-depleted T cells, or T cells provided the cDNA or gDNA that made up the material.

As handled by the study authors: Nucleated cell counts were estimated from reference gene primer amplification. Sequenced by immunoSEQ multiplex PCR; TCRdb stores in-frame clones only, minus some. That table is the source of V, J and clone size, and D and trimming were worked out from the DNA. Of about 120,000 clones detected, around 88% appear once; the ten largest clones hold 0.88%. This chain connects TRBV6-5 to TRBJ1-5; D unresolved. This clonotype originated in a woman in her forties or fifties with active or convalescent COVID-19. Sequenced material: peripheral blood. As DNA, the CDR3 is TGTGCCAGCAGCACCAGTGGCCCGAATCAGCCCCAGCATTTT. Residues: CASSTSGPNQPQHF.